A single sample gave rise to the 11 T cell receptor beta chains below, sequenced in a study of somatic mutations in cytotoxic T cells in rheumatoid arthritis. Sequencing was performed with immunoSEQ multiplex PCR; in TCRdb, only in-frame clones are kept and a portion is missing. The table records about 14,000 clones, around four fifths of them present only once. Sequenced material: CD8+ T cells sorted from blood. All receptors derive from an adult with rheumatoid arthritis.

The V and J genes are TRBV10-3 and TRBJ1-2, with D unclear. V was cut by 0 bases and J by 4 bases, with 6 bases left in between. This CDR3 contains 13 residues. CDR1 ENHRY and CDR2 SYGVKD come from the germline V gene. The CDR3 region is CAISESWSYGYTF. In nucleotides, the CDR3 is TGTGCCATCAGTGAGTCATGGAGCTATGGCTACACCTTC.

This chain joins TRBV4-1 and TRBJ2-5, with D possibly being TRBD1 (5 bases). This CDR3 spans 15 amino acids. Germline V gene lookup returns CDR1 MGHRA and CDR2 YSYEKL. V lost 1 base, J lost 4 bases, and 13 bases lay in between. CDR3 amino acids: CASSQVSGIGETQYF. Written as DNA, the CDR3 is TGCGCCAGCAGCCAAGTATCAGGGATCGGAGAGACCCAGTACTTC.

The chain couples TRBV6-1 to TRBJ1-1, with a possible D match to TRBD1 (6 bases). The CDR3 spans 17 residues. V lost 5 bases and J 3 bases, leaving 22 bases between the germline ends. The germline V gene encodes CDR1 MNHNS and CDR2 SASEGT. CDR3 nucleotide sequence: TGTGCCAGCAGTAAAGGGGACATCTTTATTTCTGACACTGAAGCTTTCTTT. This translates into CASSKGDIFISDTEAFF.

The V and J genes are TRBV7-8 and TRBJ2-6; D gene unclear. The CDR3 has 13 amino acids. CDR1 is SGHVS, CDR2 FQNEAQ, per germline. V was clipped by 4 bases and J by 1 base, with 2 bases between them. The CDR3 nucleotides read TGTGCCAGCAGCTCGTCTGGGGCCAACGTCCTGACTTTC. Protein sequence: CASSSSGANVLTF.

Here the CDR3 reads CASSLEGEVYTF. DNA for the CDR3: TGTGCCAGCAGCTTAGAAGGAGAAGTCTACACCTTC. The chain employs TRBV7-6 and TRBJ1-2; D remains unclear. CDR3 length: 12 residues. The germline V gene has CDR1 SGHVS and CDR2 FNYEAQ. V lost 1 base to trimming and J lost 10 bases, with 10 bases between them.

This chain uses TRBV2 with TRBJ2-3; TRBD1 agrees at 9 bases. Germline V gene data show CDR1 as SNHLY and CDR2 as FYNNEI. CDR3 length: 16 residues. J gave up 11 bases and V 2 bases, and 14 bases lay outside the gene matches. The CDR3: CASSEQGTGYVRWQYF. The CDR3 nucleotides are TGTGCCAGCAGTGAACAAGGGACAGGGTATGTTAGATGGCAGTATTTT.

There are a few counts of this clone. J is TRBJ1-6 and V is TRBV4-2; D gene ambiguous. The CDR3 length is 14 residues. The V gene's germline CDR1 is LGHNA and CDR2 YNFKEQ. V lost 4 bases and J 3 bases, leaving 7 bases between the germline ends. CDR3 region: CASSPMGYNSPLHF. In DNA form, the CDR3 reads TGTGCCAGCAGCCCAATGGGCTATAATTCACCCCTCCACTTT.

This rearrangement joins TRBV7-3 to TRBJ1-3; perhaps TRBD1 as D (5 bases). The germline V gene encodes CDR1 SGHTA and CDR2 FQGTGA. Trimming shortened V by 5 bases and J by 4 bases, and 21 bases separated the two germline ends. CDR3 size: 17 residues. In nucleotides, the CDR3 is TGTGCCAGCAGCATTTTAAGTGGACACTGGCTGGGAAACACCATATATTTT. Translated: CASSILSGHWLGNTIYF.

This clone came up once. The V call is TRBV7-9, the J call TRBJ2-2, with D unresolved. CDR1 SEHNR and CDR2 FQNEAQ come from the germline V gene (reference sequence). Trimming shortened V by 2 bases and J by 1 base, and 5 bases separated the two germline ends. The CDR3 consists of 14 residues. The DNA for the CDR3 is TGTGCCAGCAGCTTAACAGAGAACACCGGGGAGCTGTTTTTT. Its protein is CASSLTENTGELFF.

The chain is built from TRBV6-1 and TRBJ2-2; D is possibly TRBD2 (6 bases). This CDR3 region has 16 residues. The V end lost 2 bases, the J end lost 3 bases, and 13 bases lay between the germline ends. Germline loops: CDR1 MNHNS, CDR2 SASEGT. The DNA for the CDR3 is TGTGCCAGCAGTGAATTTCGACTAGGATACACCGGGGAGCTGTTTTTT. It specifies CASSEFRLGYTGELFF.

The chain is built from TRBV6-1 and TRBJ1-1; 8 nucleotides match TRBD1. Germline V gene lookup returns CDR1 MNHNS and CDR2 SASEGT. This CDR3 has 12 amino acids. V lost 4 bases and J lost 5; bases outside the gene matches: 0. In DNA form, the CDR3 reads TGTGCCAGCAGTGGGACAGGGACTGAAGCTTTCTTT. This codes for CASSGTGTEAFF.